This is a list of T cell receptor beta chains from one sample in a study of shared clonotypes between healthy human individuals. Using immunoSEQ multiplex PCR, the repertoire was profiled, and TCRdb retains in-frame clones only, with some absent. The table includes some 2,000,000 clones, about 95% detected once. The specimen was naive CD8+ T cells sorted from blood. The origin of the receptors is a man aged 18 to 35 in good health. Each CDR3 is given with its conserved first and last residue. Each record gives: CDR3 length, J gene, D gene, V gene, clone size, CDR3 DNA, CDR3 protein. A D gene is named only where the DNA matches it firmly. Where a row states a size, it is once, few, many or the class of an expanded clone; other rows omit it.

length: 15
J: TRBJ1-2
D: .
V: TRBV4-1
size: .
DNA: TGCGCCAGCAGCCAAGAGGACGGGGGAAACTATGGCTACACCTTC
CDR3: CASSQEDGGNYGYTF

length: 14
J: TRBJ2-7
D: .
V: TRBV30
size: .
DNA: TGTGCCTGGAGTGTAGGACAGCCCGATTACGAGCAGTACTTC
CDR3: CAWSVGQPDYEQYF

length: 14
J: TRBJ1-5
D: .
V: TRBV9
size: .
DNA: TGTGCCAGCAGCCCTACAGGAGTCAATCAGCCCCAGCATTTT
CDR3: CASSPTGVNQPQHF

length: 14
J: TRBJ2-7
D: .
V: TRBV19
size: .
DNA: TGTGCCAGTAGTCAGTACAGGGAGAATTACGAGCAGTACTTC
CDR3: CASSQYRENYEQYF

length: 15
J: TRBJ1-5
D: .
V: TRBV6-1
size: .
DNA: TGTGCCAGCAGTGAAGCTCAGGGACGGAATCAGCCCCAGCATTTT
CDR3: CASSEAQGRNQPQHF

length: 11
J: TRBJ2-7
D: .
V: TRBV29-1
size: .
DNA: TGCAGCGTTGACATGGGGCGCGAGCAGTACTTC
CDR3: CSVDMGREQYF

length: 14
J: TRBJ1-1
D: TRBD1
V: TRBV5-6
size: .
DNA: TGTGCCAGCACCTACTCGACAGGGAGCACTGAAGCTTTCTTT
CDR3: CASTYSTGSTEAFF

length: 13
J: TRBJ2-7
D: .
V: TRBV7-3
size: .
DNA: TGTGCCAGCAGCATAACCCCGGCCTACGAGCAGTACTTC
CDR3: CASSITPAYEQYF

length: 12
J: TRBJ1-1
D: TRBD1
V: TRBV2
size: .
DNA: TGTGCCAGCAGTGACTACAGGGGGAGAGCTTTCTTT
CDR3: CASSDYRGRAFF

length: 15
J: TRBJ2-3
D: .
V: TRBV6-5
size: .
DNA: TGTGCCAGCAGAATAACGTCGGAGGATCCAGATACGCAGTATTTT
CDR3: CASRITSEDPDTQYF

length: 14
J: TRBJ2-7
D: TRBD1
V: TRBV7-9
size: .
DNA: TGTGCCAGCAGCTCAGGGACAGGGACGTACGAGCAGTACTTC
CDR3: CASSSGTGTYEQYF

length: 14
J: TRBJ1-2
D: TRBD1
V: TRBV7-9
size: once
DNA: TGTGCCAGTGGGGACAGGGTGATTTTCTATGGCTACACCTTC
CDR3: CASGDRVIFYGYTF

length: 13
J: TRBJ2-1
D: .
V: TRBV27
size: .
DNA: TGTGCCAGCAGATTTGAGACTGACAATGAGCAGTTCTTC
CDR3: CASRFETDNEQFF

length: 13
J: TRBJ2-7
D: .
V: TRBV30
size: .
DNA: TGTGCCTGGAGGGCTTCTAACGGGGCTGAGCAGTACTTC
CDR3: CAWRASNGAEQYF

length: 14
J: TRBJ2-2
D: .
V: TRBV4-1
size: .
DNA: TGCGCCAGCAGCCTCATTGGGGAAACCGGGGAGCTGTTTTTT
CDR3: CASSLIGETGELFF

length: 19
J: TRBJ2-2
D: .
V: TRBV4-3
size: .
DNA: TGCGCCAGCAGCCAAGAAGGGATGACGATGGCAGGACACACCGGGGAGCTGTTTTTT
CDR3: CASSQEGMTMAGHTGELFF

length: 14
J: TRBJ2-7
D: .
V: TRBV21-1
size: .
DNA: TGTGCCAGCAGCAAAGACAGGGAATGCCACGAGCAGTACTTC
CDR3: CASSKDRECHEQYF

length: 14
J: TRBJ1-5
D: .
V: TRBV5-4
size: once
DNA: TGTGCCAGCAGCTTGGCAGGAAGCAATCAGCCCCAGCATTTT
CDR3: CASSLAGSNQPQHF

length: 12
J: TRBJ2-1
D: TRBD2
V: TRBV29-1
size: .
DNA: TGCAGCGTTGGGGCAGGGAGGGATGAGCAGTTCTTC
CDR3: CSVGAGRDEQFF

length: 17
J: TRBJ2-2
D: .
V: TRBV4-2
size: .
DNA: TGTGCCAGCAGCCAAGATTGGTACCTAACAACGAGCGGGGAGCTGTTTTTT
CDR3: CASSQDWYLTTSGELFF

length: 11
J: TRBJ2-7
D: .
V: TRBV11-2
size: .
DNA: TGTGCCAGCAGCCTAGCGAACGAGCAGTACTTC
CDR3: CASSLANEQYF

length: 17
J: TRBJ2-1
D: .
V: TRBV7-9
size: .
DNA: TGTGCCAGCAGCGTGCGGGCTAGCGAGTATGTAGCCAATGAGCAGTTCTTC
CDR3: CASSVRASEYVANEQFF

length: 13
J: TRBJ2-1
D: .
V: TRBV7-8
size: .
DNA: TGTGCCAGCAGCTCCCTAAAATACAATGAGCAGTTCTTC
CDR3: CASSSLKYNEQFF

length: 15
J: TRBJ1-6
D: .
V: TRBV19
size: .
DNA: TGTGCCAGTAGTATAATCTGGGGCAGTGGTTCACCCCTCCACTTT
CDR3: CASSIIWGSGSPLHF

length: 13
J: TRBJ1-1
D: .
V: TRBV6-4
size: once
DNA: TGTGCCAGCATGAGGACCCCGAACACTGAAGCTTTCTTT
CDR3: CASMRTPNTEAFF

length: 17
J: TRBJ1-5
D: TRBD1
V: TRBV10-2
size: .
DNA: TGCGCCAGCAGTGAGTGGACAGGAGGGTTTAGCAATCAGCCCCAGCATTTT
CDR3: CASSEWTGGFSNQPQHF

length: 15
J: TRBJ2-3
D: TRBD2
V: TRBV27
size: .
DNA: TGTGCCAGCAGTTTAACTAGCGGGACTACAGATACGCAGTATTTT
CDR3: CASSLTSGTTDTQYF

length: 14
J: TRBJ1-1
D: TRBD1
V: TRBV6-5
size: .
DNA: TGTGCCAGCAGTCCTGGACAGGGTTCCACTGAAGCTTTCTTT
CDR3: CASSPGQGSTEAFF

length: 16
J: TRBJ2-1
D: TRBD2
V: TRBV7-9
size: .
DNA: TGTGCCAGCAGCTTCACACTAGCGGGACCTCAAGATGAGCAGTTCTTC
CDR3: CASSFTLAGPQDEQFF

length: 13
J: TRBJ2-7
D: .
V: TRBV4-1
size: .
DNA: TGCGCCAGCAGCCAGGATCGGGGGAGGGAGCAGTACTTC
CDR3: CASSQDRGREQYF

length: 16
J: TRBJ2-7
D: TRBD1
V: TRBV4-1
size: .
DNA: TGCGCCAGCAGTTCCCCCGGGACAGGGGTCTCCTACGAGCAGTACTTC
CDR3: CASSSPGTGVSYEQYF

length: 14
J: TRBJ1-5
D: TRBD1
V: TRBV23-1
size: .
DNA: TGCGCCAGCAGTCCGGGACAGGGAGGTCAGCCCCAGCATTTT
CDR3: CASSPGQGGQPQHF

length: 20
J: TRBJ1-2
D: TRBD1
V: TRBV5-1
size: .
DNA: TGCGCCAGCAGGGATAGACGGGACAGTCGGAACTGGATAGCTAACTATGGCTACACCTTC
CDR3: CASRDRRDSRNWIANYGYTF

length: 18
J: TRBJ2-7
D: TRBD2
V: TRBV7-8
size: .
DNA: TGTGCCAGCAGCTCGGCGTCGGGGACTAGCGGGAGTCTCCACGAGCAGTACTTC
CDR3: CASSSASGTSGSLHEQYF

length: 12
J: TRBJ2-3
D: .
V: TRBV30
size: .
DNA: TGTGCCTGGAGTTTCACTGGCGATACGCAGTATTTT
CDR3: CAWSFTGDTQYF

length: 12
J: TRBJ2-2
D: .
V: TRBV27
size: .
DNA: TGTGCCAGCAGTTTATCAGGGCGGGAGCTGTTTTTT
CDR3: CASSLSGRELFF

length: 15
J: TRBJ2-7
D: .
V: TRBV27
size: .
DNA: TGTGCCAGCAGTAGACGGACGGCGCTAACCTACGAGCAGTACTTC
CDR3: CASSRRTALTYEQYF

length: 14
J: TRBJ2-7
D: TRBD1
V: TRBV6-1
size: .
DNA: TGTGCCAGCAGTGAAGCGGTGACAGGGTACGAGCAGTACTTC
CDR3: CASSEAVTGYEQYF

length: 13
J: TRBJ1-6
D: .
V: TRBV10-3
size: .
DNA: TGTGCCATCAGGACCACCTATAATTCACCCCTCCACTTT
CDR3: CAIRTTYNSPLHF

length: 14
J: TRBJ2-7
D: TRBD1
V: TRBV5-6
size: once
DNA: TGTGCCAGCAGCTTGGGGACAGGATTCTACGAGCAGTACTTC
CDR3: CASSLGTGFYEQYF

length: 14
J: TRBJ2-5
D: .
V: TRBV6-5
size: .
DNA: TGTGCCAGCAGTTCCCCCAGGAACCAAGAGACCCAGTACTTC
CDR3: CASSSPRNQETQYF

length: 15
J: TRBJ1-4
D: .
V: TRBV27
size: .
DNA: TGTGCCAGCAGACAGGGTACCTTGGCTAATGAAAAACTGTTTTTT
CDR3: CASRQGTLANEKLFF

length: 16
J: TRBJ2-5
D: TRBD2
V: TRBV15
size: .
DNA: TGTGCCACCAGCCCGGCGGCTAGCGGGGGGGATGAGACCCAGTACTTC
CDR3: CATSPAASGGDETQYF

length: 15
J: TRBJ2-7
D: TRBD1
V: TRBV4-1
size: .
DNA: TGCGCCAGCAGCCCCACTCGACAGGGGTTTTACGAGCAGTACTTC
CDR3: CASSPTRQGFYEQYF

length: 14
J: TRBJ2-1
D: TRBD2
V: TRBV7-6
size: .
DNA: TGTGCCAGCAGCTTCGGGGGGGCCGGGAATGAGCAGTTCTTC
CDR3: CASSFGGAGNEQFF

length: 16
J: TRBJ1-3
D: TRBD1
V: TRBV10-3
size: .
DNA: TGTGCCATCAGTGGGGATGACAGGGGGTCTGGAAACACCATATATTTT
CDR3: CAISGDDRGSGNTIYF

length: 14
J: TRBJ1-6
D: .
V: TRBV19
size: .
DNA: TGTGCCAGTAGTGGTAGGACAGCGCCTTCACCCCTCCACTTT
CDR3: CASSGRTAPSPLHF